This entry lists 22 T cell receptor beta chains sequenced from one sample in a study of blood T cell repertoires in COVID-19. Assay used: immunoSEQ multiplex PCR; TCRdb lists only in-frame clones, some missing. This table holds about 180,000 clones, about 85% found once. Specimen: PBMCs or T cells enriched from blood (not recorded which). These receptors were collected from a man in his forties or fifties who had recovered from COVID-19.

The V call is TRBV12-3 or TRBV12-4, the J call TRBJ2-2; D gene uncertain. The CDR3 covers 13 residues. V was clipped by 6 bases and J by 3 bases, with 8 bases between them. CDR3 coding DNA: TGTGCCAGCAGCCATACGGACACCGGGGAGCTGTTTTTT. This encodes CASSHTDTGELFF.

The V gene is TRBV27, the J gene TRBJ1-1; TRBD1 aligns across 7 bases. CDR1 MNHEY and CDR2 SMNVEV come from the germline V gene (reference sequence). The CDR3 runs to 18 residues. V shed 10 bases and J 4 bases; nucleotides not matched to a gene: 24. The CDR3 coding sequence is TGTGCCACCGCAGTTTATTTACTCACAGGGGCTTTGGGCACTGAAGCTTTCTTT. The encoded protein is CATAVYLLTGALGTEAFF.

This chain uses TRBV10-2 with TRBJ1-2; D is perhaps TRBD1 (5 bases). Deletions cut 7 bases from V and 11 bases from J, with 17 bases between. Germline lookup yields CDR1 WSHSY and CDR2 SAAADI. CDR3 length equals 12 residues. The CDR3 region has the DNA TGCGCCAGCAAGGGGATACAGCCCAGGTACACCTTC. Translating it yields CASKGIQPRYTF.

This clone has a handful of counts. This rearrangement joins TRBV5-1 to TRBJ1-5; D not certain. The germline V and J ends were trimmed by 4 bases and 8 bases, with 16 bases remaining between them. The CDR3 has 14 residues. CDR1 and CDR2 from the germline V gene are SGHRS and YFSETQ. CDR3 in amino acids: CASSPLEGGKPQHF. Written as DNA, the CDR3 is TGCGCCAGCAGCCCGTTGGAGGGAGGCAAGCCCCAGCATTTT.

For the CDR3, the DNA is TGTGCCAGCAGCGTAGGGTCGGGGGACCGTAGGGCAGCGGAAAAACTGTTTTTT. Protein product: CASSVGSGDRRAAEKLFF. The V gene is TRBV9, the J gene TRBJ1-4; possible D gene TRBD1, 5 bases. Looked up from germline, CDR1 is SGDLS and CDR2 is YYNGEE. This CDR3 is 18 amino acids long. Trimming removed 0 bases from V and 8 bases from J, with 23 bases in between.

This clone was detected only once. The CDR3 reads CASIPVDAGGNEQFF. The CDR3 coding sequence is TGTGCCAGCATCCCCGTCGACGCGGGAGGCAATGAGCAGTTCTTC. The chain uses TRBV5-4 and TRBJ2-1; 8 bases are shared with TRBD2. The CDR3 loop spans 15 amino acids. Per the germline V gene, CDR1 is SGHNT and CDR2 is YYREEE (reference sequence). V shed 6 bases and J 6 bases; nucleotides not matched to a gene: 11.

This clone was seen once. This sequence joins TRBV9 and TRBJ1-3; the D is unclear. V lost 0 bases, J lost 2 bases, and 6 bases lay in between. Germline loops: CDR1 SGDLS, CDR2 YYNGEE. The CDR3 sequence is 14 residues long. The CDR3 loop is CASSVEQAGNTIYF. The CDR3 DNA follows: TGTGCCAGCAGCGTAGAGCAGGCTGGAAACACCATATATTTT. Looking up the rest from reference TRBV9 and TRBJ1-3 gives the full variable domain: DSGVTQTPKHLITATGQRVTLRCSPRSGDLSVYWYQQSLDQGLQFLIQYYNGEERAKGNILERFSAQQFPDLHSELNLSSLELGDSALYFCASSVEQAGNTIYFGEGSWLTVV.

The V call is TRBV5-1, the J call TRBJ1-3; D may be TRBD1 (6 bases). Deletions cut 0 bases from V and 2 bases from J, with 18 bases between. This CDR3 region has 18 residues. Germline-derived CDR1 and CDR2 are SGHRS and YFSETQ. The CDR3 loop is CASSLETGGAAAGNTIYF. The DNA for the CDR3 is TGCGCCAGCAGCTTGGAGACGGGGGGCGCGGCGGCTGGAAACACCATATATTTT.

The rearrangement joins TRBV10-3 to TRBJ1-5; no clear D gene. CDR1 ENHRY and CDR2 SYGVKD come from the germline V gene. With 0 bases removed from V and 15 bases from J, the gap between germline ends came to 15 bases. The CDR3 consists of 13 residues. The CDR3 bases are TGTGCCATCAGTGAGTCGAAAACCTCCAGGTGGCATTTT. This gives the protein CAISESKTSRWHF.

V and J are TRBV28 and TRBJ2-7; 12 bases map to TRBD1. Germline V gives CDR1 MDHEN, CDR2 SYDVKM. V shed 7 bases and J 3 bases; nucleotides not matched to a gene: 10. The CDR3 is made up of 16 amino acids. CDR3 sequence reads: CASIGTGGESLYEQYF. The CDR3 region has the DNA TGTGCCAGCATAGGGACAGGGGGCGAAAGTCTCTACGAGCAGTACTTC.

The genes are TRBV21-1 and TRBJ2-7; the D call of TRBD2 is as the table states it, not checked on the DNA. TRBV21-1 is a documented pseudogene. This CDR3 is 12 amino acids long. Here the CDR3 DNA reads TGTGCCAGCAGCTATACGGGATACGAGCAGTACTTC. Protein product: CASSYTGYEQYF.

The rearrangement uses TRBV2 and TRBJ2-1, with 9 bases matching TRBD2. J lost 0 bases, V lost 5 bases, and 8 bases had no gene match. The CDR3 has 17 residues. CDR1 is SNHLY, CDR2 FYNNEI, per germline. CDR3 DNA sequence: TGTGCCAGCAGTCTTCACCAGACTAGCGGCTCCTACAATGAGCAGTTCTTC. Encoded protein: CASSLHQTSGSYNEQFF.

The V and J genes are TRBV15 and TRBJ2-1; D possibly corresponds to TRBD1 (5 bases). The CDR3 extends over 16 amino acids. The V gene's germline CDR1 is LNHNV and CDR2 YYDKDF (reference sequence). The germline V and J ends were trimmed by 4 bases and 0 bases, with 13 bases remaining between them. CDR3 sequence (DNA): TGTGCCACCAGCATCCGACAGACGAGCTCCTACAATGAGCAGTTCTTC. It is translated as CATSIRQTSSYNEQFF.

The rearrangement uses TRBV27 and TRBJ1-2, with TRBD1 matching 8 bases. V dropped 8 bases and J dropped 5; count of bases not matched to a gene: 13. The CDR3 extends over 15 amino acids. From germline, CDR1 is MNHEY and CDR2 SMNVEV (reference sequence). The CDR3 loop is CASGDMTGARYGYTF. CDR3 DNA: TGTGCCAGCGGGGATATGACAGGGGCACGGTATGGCTACACCTTC.

The chain links TRBV3-1 (or the pseudogene TRBV3-2) to TRBJ1-1; tentative D call: TRBD1 (6 bases). Germline V CDR1 and CDR2: LGHDT, YNNKEL (reference sequence). This CDR3 is 13 amino acids long. V was pared by 4 bases and J by 7 bases, with 13 bases between. CDR3 coding DNA: TGTGCCAGCAGCCGCAATAACAGGGATGAAGCTTTCTTT. Its translation is CASSRNNRDEAFF.

V usage is TRBV14 and J usage is TRBJ2-5; TRBD1 agrees at 7 bases. The V gene's germline CDR1 is SGHDN and CDR2 FVKESK. The CDR3 contains 15 residues. Losses at the gene ends were 2 bases for V and 0 bases for J; bases not matched to a gene: 3. CDR3 nucleotide sequence: TGTGCCAGCAGCCAAAGGACAGGTTACCAAGAGACCCAGTACTTC. This sequence encodes CASSQRTGYQETQYF.

The chain couples TRBV5-8 to TRBJ1-2; a weak D match, TRBD1 (5 bases). V gave up 2 bases and J gave up 6 bases, with 11 bases separating them. CDR1 and CDR2 from the germline V gene are SGHTS and YDEGEE. The CDR3 runs to 13 residues. The CDR3 DNA sequence: TGTGCCAGCAGCTTAACAGGAGAACATGGCTACACCTTC. This codes for CASSLTGEHGYTF.

This clone has only a few counts. CDR3 region: CASSFGLAVHEQFF. The CDR3 DNA sequence: TGTGCCAGCAGCTTTGGGCTAGCGGTCCATGAGCAGTTCTTC. The gene calls are TRBV7-2 and TRBJ2-1; 7 nucleotides agree with TRBD2. The V gene end was trimmed by 3 bases and the J gene end by 8 bases; junction bases not matched to a gene: 7. The length of the CDR3 is 14 residues. Germline CDR1 and CDR2: SGHTA and FQGNSA.

V usage is TRBV27 and J usage is TRBJ1-2; TRBD1 is a possible D gene (6 bases). The CDR3 is 15 residues long. Germline assignment: CDR1 MNHEY and CDR2 SMNVEV (reference sequence). The ends were cut back, 6 bases at V and 4 bases at J, with 18 bases in the middle. The CDR3 DNA is TGTGCCAGCAGATTGGACAGTTCATCGGGCTATGGCTACACCTTC. Translating it yields CASRLDSSSGYGYTF.

The chain is built from TRBV4-2 and TRBJ2-7; a possible D gene is TRBD2 (6 bases). Trimming left V 0 bases short and J 3 bases short, with 18 bases between. Germline lookup yields CDR1 LGHNA and CDR2 YNFKEQ. The CDR3 is made up of 17 amino acids. CDR3 sequence reads: CASSQDISGRGVYEQYF. The CDR3, as DNA: TGTGCCAGCAGCCAAGACATTAGCGGTCGGGGCGTCTACGAGCAGTACTTC.

The chain has TRBV9 and TRBJ2-7; 8 nucleotides line up with TRBD1. This CDR3 is 15 amino acids long. The ends lost 4 bases at V and 5 bases at J; junction bases unmatched: 11. Germline assignment: CDR1 SGDLS and CDR2 YYNGEE. CDR3 sequence reads: CASSLGTGRYHEQYF. CDR3 in DNA: TGTGCCAGCAGCTTAGGGACAGGCAGGTACCACGAGCAGTACTTC.

J is TRBJ1-2 and V is TRBV27, with 7 bases that match TRBD1. Germline assignment: CDR1 MNHEY and CDR2 SMNVEV (reference sequence). The CDR3 is made up of 15 amino acids. With 5 bases clipped from V and 9 bases from J, the junction kept 15 bases outside the gene matches. CDR3 in amino acids: CASSTHTGVGISYTF. The DNA for the CDR3 is TGTGCCAGCAGTACGCACACAGGGGTGGGAATTAGCTACACCTTC.